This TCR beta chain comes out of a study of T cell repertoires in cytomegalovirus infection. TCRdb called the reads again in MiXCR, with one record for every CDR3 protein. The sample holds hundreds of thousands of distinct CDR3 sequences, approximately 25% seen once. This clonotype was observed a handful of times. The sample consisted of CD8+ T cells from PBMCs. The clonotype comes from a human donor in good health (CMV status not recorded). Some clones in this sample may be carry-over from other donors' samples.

The CDR3 DNA follows: TGTGCCAGCACCTATGGCTTCATAAGGAGCAATCAGCCCCAGCATTTT. Translated: CASTYGFIRSNQPQHF. The chain links TRBV6-2 or TRBV6-3 to TRBJ1-5; no reliable D call. Germline V gene data show CDR1 as MNHEY and CDR2 as SVGEGT. V lost 7 bases, J lost 1 base, and 17 bases lay in between. The CDR3 is 16 amino acids.